The T cell receptor (beta chain) under discussion was sequenced for a study of blood T cell repertoires in COVID-19. Study-level background: Researchers got acute and convalescent COVID-19 samples from the United States, Italy and Spain. PBMCs, B-cell-depleted T cells, or T cells provided the cDNA or gDNA that made up the material.

Clones were read by immunoSEQ multiplex PCR, and TCRdb kept only the in-frame ones, dropping some. The sample shows about 42,000 clones, about 85% of them seen only once. The germline V gene has CDR1 SGHVS and CDR2 FQNEAQ. This CDR3 contains 13 residues. V was clipped by 2 bases and J by 6 bases, with 8 bases between them. Sequencing was carried out using peripheral blood. The chain employs TRBV7-8 and TRBJ2-1, with TRBD1 as a possible D gene (5 bases). The TCR originated in a woman aged 65 to 85 in a cohort sampled during active COVID-19. The chain's CDR3 is CASSLSGINEQFF. For the CDR3, the DNA is TGTGCCAGCAGCTTATCAGGGATCAATGAGCAGTTCTTC.